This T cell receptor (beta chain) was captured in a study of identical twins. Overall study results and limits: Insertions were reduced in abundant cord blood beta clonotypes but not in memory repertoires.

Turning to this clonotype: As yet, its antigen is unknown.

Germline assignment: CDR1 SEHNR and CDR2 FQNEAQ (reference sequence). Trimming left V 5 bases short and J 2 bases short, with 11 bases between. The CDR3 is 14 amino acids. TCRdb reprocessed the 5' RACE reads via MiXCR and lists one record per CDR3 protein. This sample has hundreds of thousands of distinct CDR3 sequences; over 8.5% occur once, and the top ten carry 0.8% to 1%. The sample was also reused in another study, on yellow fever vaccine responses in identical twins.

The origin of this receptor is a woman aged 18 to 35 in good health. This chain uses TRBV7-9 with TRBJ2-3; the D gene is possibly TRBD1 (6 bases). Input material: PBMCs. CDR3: CASSTWTDTDTQYF. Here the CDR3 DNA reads TGTGCCAGCAGCACGTGGACAGACACAGATACGCAGTATTTT.